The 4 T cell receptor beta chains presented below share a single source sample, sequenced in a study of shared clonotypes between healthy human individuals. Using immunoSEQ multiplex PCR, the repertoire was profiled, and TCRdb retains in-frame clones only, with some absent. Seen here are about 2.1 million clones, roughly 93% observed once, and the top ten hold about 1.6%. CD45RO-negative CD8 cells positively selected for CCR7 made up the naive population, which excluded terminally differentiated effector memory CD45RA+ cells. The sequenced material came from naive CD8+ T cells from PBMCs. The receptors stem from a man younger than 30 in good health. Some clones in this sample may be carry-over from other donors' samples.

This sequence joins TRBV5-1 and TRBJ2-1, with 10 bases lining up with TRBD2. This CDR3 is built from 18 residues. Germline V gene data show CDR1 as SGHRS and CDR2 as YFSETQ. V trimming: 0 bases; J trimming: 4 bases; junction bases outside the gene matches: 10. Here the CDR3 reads CASSLAASGSLGYNEQFF. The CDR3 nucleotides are TGCGCCAGCAGCTTGGCCGCTAGCGGGAGCCTGGGGTACAATGAGCAGTTCTTC.

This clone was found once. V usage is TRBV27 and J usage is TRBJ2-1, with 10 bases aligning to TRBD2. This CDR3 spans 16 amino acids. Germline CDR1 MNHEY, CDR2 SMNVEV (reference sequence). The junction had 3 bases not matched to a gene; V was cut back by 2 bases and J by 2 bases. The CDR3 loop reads CASSLALAGAYNEQFF. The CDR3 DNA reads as TGTGCCAGCAGTTTAGCTCTAGCGGGAGCCTACAATGAGCAGTTCTTC.

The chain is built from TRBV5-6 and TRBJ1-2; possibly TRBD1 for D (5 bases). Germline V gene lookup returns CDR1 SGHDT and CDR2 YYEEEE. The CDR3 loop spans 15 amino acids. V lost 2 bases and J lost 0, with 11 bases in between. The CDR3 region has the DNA TGTGCCAGCAGCTTTCAACAGGAATCTAACTATGGCTACACCTTC. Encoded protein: CASSFQQESNYGYTF.

CDR3 sequence reads: CASNSRRESSYNEQFF. DNA of the CDR3: TGTGCCAGCAACAGTCGTCGGGAGAGCTCCTACAATGAGCAGTTCTTC. V gene TRBV28 combines with J gene TRBJ2-1; possibly TRBD2 for D (6 bases). The CDR3 loop spans 16 amino acids. Trimming pared 7 bases from V and 0 bases from J, leaving 16 bases between. Germline V lookup: CDR1 MDHEN, CDR2 SYDVKM. Full variable domain (rest looked up from reference TRBV28 and TRBJ2-1): DVKVTQSSRYLVKRTGEKVFLECVQDMDHENMFWYRQDPGLGLRLIYFSYDVKMKEKGDIPEGYSVSREKKERFSLILESASTNQTSMYLCASNSRRESSYNEQFFGPGTRLTVL.